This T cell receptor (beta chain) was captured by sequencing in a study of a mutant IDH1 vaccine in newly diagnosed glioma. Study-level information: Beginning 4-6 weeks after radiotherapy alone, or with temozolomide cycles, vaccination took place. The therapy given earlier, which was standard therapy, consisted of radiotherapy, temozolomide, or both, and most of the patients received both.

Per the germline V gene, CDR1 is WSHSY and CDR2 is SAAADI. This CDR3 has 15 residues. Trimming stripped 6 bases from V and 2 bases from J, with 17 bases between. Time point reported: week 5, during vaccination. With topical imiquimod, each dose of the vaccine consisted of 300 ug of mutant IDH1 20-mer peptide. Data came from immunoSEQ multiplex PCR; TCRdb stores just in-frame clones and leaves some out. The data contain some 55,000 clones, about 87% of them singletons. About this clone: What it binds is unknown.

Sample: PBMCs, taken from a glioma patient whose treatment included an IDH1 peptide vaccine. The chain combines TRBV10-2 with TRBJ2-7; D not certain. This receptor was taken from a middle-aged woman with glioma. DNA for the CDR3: TGCGCCAGCAGGAATACCCGCGACTCTACCTACGAGCAGTACTTC. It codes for CASRNTRDSTYEQYF.